These 4 T cell receptor beta chains share one sample of origin, sequenced in a study of blood T cells in healthy people across ages. Combining a sample-barcoded 5' primer with a J-beta primer mix, a second PCR ran for 7 to 11 cycles. TCRdb analysed the 5' RACE reads with MiXCR anew, one entry per CDR3 protein. The sample has some 760,000 distinct CDR3 sequences, roughly 25% seen once. This sample was also put to use in a study of T cells of mothers and their children.

Sequences were obtained from blood. The source of these receptors is a boy between 10 and 17 years old in good health.

This clonotype was counted only a few times. The V and J genes are TRBV11-2 and TRBJ2-3, with 8 positions matching TRBD2. The V gene's germline CDR1 is SGHAT and CDR2 FQNNGV. Trimming at V came to 5 bases and at J to 0 bases, leaving 10 bases not matched to a gene. The CDR3 is made up of 17 amino acids. The CDR3 nucleotides are TGTGCCAGCAGCCCGATGAGACTAGCGAGAAGCACAGATACGCAGTATTTT. Amino acids: CASSPMRLARSTDTQYF.

The J gene is TRBJ2-6, the V gene TRBV29-1; either TRBD1 or TRBD2 may fit D (5 bases each). Germline V gene lookup returns CDR1 SQVTM and CDR2 ANQGSEA. V lost 6 bases to trimming and J lost 4 bases, with 13 bases between them. There are 14 residues in the CDR3. The CDR3 coding sequence is TGCAGCGTCGCCGGGACCCAAGGGGCCAACGTCCTGACTTTC. Its protein is CSVAGTQGANVLTF.

This clonotype was counted between two and nine times. This could be a read error, since a much larger clone is one nucleotide away. The gene calls are TRBV5-1 and TRBJ1-2; 7 bases agree with TRBD1. The junction had 2 bases not matched to a gene; V was cut back by 0 bases and J by 6 bases. From germline, CDR1 is SGHRS and CDR2 YFSETQ. This CDR3 is built from 13 residues. The CDR3 DNA follows: TGCGCCAGCAGCTTGGAGGGGGCCCATGGCTACACCTTC. This sequence encodes CASSLEGAHGYTF.

This chain uses TRBV7-2 with TRBJ2-7, with TRBD2 as a possible D gene (5 bases). Germline CDR1 is SGHTA and CDR2 is FQGNSA. The CDR3 sequence is 17 residues long. Trimming pared 0 bases from V and 0 bases from J, leaving 15 bases between. CDR3 residues: CASSLAGWTPSSYEQYF. In nucleotides, the CDR3 is TGTGCCAGCAGCTTAGCCGGTTGGACTCCCAGCTCCTACGAGCAGTACTTC.